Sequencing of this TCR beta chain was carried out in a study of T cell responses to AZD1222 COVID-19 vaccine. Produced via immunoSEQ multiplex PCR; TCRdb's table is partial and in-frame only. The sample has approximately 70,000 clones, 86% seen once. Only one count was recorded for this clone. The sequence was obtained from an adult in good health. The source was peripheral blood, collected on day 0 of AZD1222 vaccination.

DNA of the CDR3: TGTGCCAGCAGCCCCTCGGGGGTTGTTACTGAGCAGTTCTTC. Translated, it gives CASSPSGVVTEQFF. The chain uses TRBV7-7 and TRBJ2-1, with D maybe TRBD2 (6 bases). Trimming left V 5 bases short and J 9 bases short, with 17 bases between. Per the germline V gene, CDR1 is SSHAT and CDR2 is FNYEAQ (reference sequence). This CDR3 region has 14 residues. Together with reference TRBV7-7 and TRBJ2-1, the CDR3 gives the full variable domain: GAGVSQSPRYKVTKRGQDVTLRCDPISSHATLYWYQQALGQGPEFLTYFNYEAQPDKSGLPSDRFSAERPEGSISTLTIQRTEQRDSAMYRCASSPSGVVTEQFFGPGTRLTVL.